What follows are 21 T cell receptor beta chains derived from one specimen sequenced in a study of blood T cell repertoires in COVID-19. Only in-frame clones appear in the TCRdb table, and some are missing; sequencing was by immunoSEQ multiplex PCR. The sample has about 220,000 clones; around 83% are singletons. The sample comprised peripheral blood. These receptor sequences come from a woman aged 45-65 years with acute or convalescent COVID-19.

CDR3 loop: CASSEALATNTGELFF. DNA for the CDR3: TGTGCCAGCAGTGAGGCACTAGCGACGAACACCGGGGAGCTGTTTTTT. The chain couples TRBV6-1 to TRBJ2-2; 7 nucleotides agree with TRBD2. The CDR3 runs to 16 residues. V shed 3 bases, J shed 0 bases, and the junction held 4 bases outside the gene matches. The germline V gene encodes CDR1 MNHNS and CDR2 SASEGT.

The V and J genes are TRBV5-4 and TRBJ2-5; 9 bases align to TRBD1. This CDR3 is built from 15 residues. In germline, CDR1 is SGHNT, CDR2 YYREEE (reference sequence). V was pared by 4 bases and J by 2 bases, with 6 bases of the junction left unmatched. The CDR3 loop is CASSGGTGKQETQYF. DNA for the CDR3: TGTGCCAGCAGCGGAGGGACAGGGAAACAAGAGACCCAGTACTTC.

The chain is built from TRBV3-1 (or the pseudogene TRBV3-2) and TRBJ2-1; 10 bases map to TRBD2. The CDR3 runs 16 residues. Germline loops: CDR1 LGHDT, CDR2 YNNKEL (reference sequence). V shed 2 bases and J 3 bases; nucleotides not matched to a gene: 4. This chain's CDR3 is CASSQLAGVGYNEQFF. In DNA form, the CDR3 reads TGTGCCAGCAGCCAACTAGCGGGAGTTGGCTACAATGAGCAGTTCTTC.

This rearrangement joins TRBV29-1 to TRBJ2-2, with D perhaps matching TRBD2 (6 bases). Germline assignment: CDR1 SQVTM and CDR2 ANQGSEA. The length of the CDR3 is 14 residues. Trimming left V 7 bases short and J 4 bases short, with 16 bases between. Here the CDR3 DNA reads TGCAGCGGAGCCTCGGGAGAGGCCACCGGGGAGCTGTTTTTT. It codes for CSGASGEATGELFF.

The gene calls are TRBV11-1 and TRBJ2-3, with TRBD2 matching 7 bases. Germline CDR1 is SGHAT and CDR2 is FQDESV (reference sequence). The V segment lost 5 bases and the J segment 4 bases; nucleotides outside the gene matches: 6. CDR3 length equals 14 residues. CDR3 in amino acids: CASSIGGSSDTQYF. Written as DNA, the CDR3 is TGTGCCAGCAGCATCGGCGGGAGCTCAGATACGCAGTATTTT.

The rearrangement joins TRBV7-6 to TRBJ2-3; 12 bases map to TRBD1. The CDR3 is made up of 15 amino acids. J was trimmed by 4 bases and V by 5 bases; bases with no gene match: 4. Germline-derived CDR1 and CDR2 are SGHVS and FNYEAQ. CDR3 residues: CASSRDRGHADTQYF. DNA for the CDR3: TGTGCCAGCAGCCGGGACAGGGGGCATGCAGATACGCAGTATTTT.

The table lists this clone with a count of one. The chain employs TRBV19 and TRBJ2-1; tentative D call: TRBD2 (6 bases). Germline V CDR1 and CDR2: LNHDA, SQIVND (reference sequence). V lost 5 bases to trimming and J lost 2 bases, with 16 bases between them. There are 16 residues in the CDR3. Here the CDR3 DNA reads TGTGCCAGTAGTGGGTGGCGGGATAGAGCCTACAATGAGCAGTTCTTC. This gives the protein CASSGWRDRAYNEQFF.

This clone is a singleton in its sample. The rearrangement joins TRBV11-3 to TRBJ2-1, with 15 positions matching TRBD2. Germline V gene data show CDR1 as SGHNT and CDR2 as YENEEA. This CDR3 is 18 amino acids long. The J segment lost 8 bases and the V segment lost 5 bases, leaving 13 bases of the junction unmatched. The CDR3: CASSKGLAGGPLTHEQFF. CDR3 in DNA: TGTGCCAGCAGCAAGGGACTAGCGGGAGGACCCCTTACCCATGAGCAGTTCTTC.

The chain recombines TRBV5-1 with TRBJ2-7; D ambiguous. This CDR3 region has 12 residues. CDR1 and CDR2 (germline): SGHRS, YFSETQ. The V gene lost 6 bases and the J gene lost 2 bases, with 9 bases spanning the gap. CDR3 sequence reads: CASIHTTYEQYF. The CDR3 nucleotides are TGCGCCAGCATCCACACTACCTACGAGCAGTACTTC. Based on the CDR3 plus reference TRBV5-1 and TRBJ2-7, the full variable domain is KAGVTQTPRYLIKTRGQQVTLSCSPISGHRSVSWYQQTPGQGLQFLFEYFSETQRNKGNFPGRFSGRQFSNSRSEMNVSTLELGDSALYLCASIHTTYEQYFGPGTRLTVT.

In DNA form, the CDR3 reads TGTGCCAGCAGTCCTACGGGGGGGGTTCAGTTCTTC. Encoded protein: CASSPTGGVQFF. V is TRBV12-3 or TRBV12-4 and J is TRBJ2-1; 8 bases are shared with TRBD2. V dropped 5 bases and J dropped 13; count of bases not matched to a gene: 7. This CDR3 is built from 12 residues.

The rearrangement uses TRBV7-2 and TRBJ2-5; 12 bases map to TRBD2. The CDR3 extends over 19 amino acids. Trimming cost V 5 bases and J 2 bases; bases outside gene matches: 15. CDR1 and CDR2 from the germline V gene are SGHTA and FQGNSA. The DNA for the CDR3 is TGTGCCAGCAGCCTATACAGGGCCCTAGCGGGAGGGGGTCAAGAGACCCAGTACTTC. This gives the protein CASSLYRALAGGGQETQYF.

This rearrangement joins TRBV19 to TRBJ1-5; D call uncertain. The length of the CDR3 is 16 residues. The ends were cut back, 7 bases at V and 4 bases at J, with 20 bases in the middle. Germline assignment: CDR1 LNHDA and CDR2 SQIVND (reference sequence). In DNA, the CDR3 is TGTGCCAGTAATCGATTGGAGGGATTATGGAATCAGCCCCAGCATTTT. Translating gives CASNRLEGLWNQPQHF.

The genes are TRBV5-4 and TRBJ2-1; D uncertain. CDR1 and CDR2 from the germline V gene are SGHNT and YYREEE (reference sequence). The CDR3 spans 16 residues. V shed 3 bases and J shed 0 bases, with 13 bases lying between them. CDR3 loop: CASSSSDTSSYNEQFF. CDR3 coding DNA: TGTGCCAGCAGCTCGTCAGACACAAGCTCCTACAATGAGCAGTTCTTC.

The rearrangement uses TRBV2 and TRBJ2-3; D is perhaps TRBD1 (5 bases). V shed 7 bases and J shed 5 bases, with 13 bases lying between them. Germline CDR1 SNHLY, CDR2 FYNNEI. CDR3 size: 13 residues. The CDR3 DNA sequence: TGTGCCAGCATATGGCAGGGTAGAGATACGCAGTATTTT. Amino acids: CASIWQGRDTQYF.

The chain combines TRBV5-1 with TRBJ2-7, with 12 bases identical to TRBD2. The CDR3 has 15 amino acids. Germline CDR1 is SGHRS and CDR2 is YFSETQ. V shed 3 bases, J shed 5 bases, and the junction held 6 bases outside the gene matches. CDR3 region: CASSSLAGGRDEQYF. As DNA, the CDR3 is TGCGCCAGCAGCTCCCTAGCGGGAGGGCGAGACGAGCAGTACTTC.

This rearrangement joins TRBV7-2 to TRBJ2-1, with 9 bases lining up with TRBD2. Trimming at V came to 3 bases and at J to 8 bases, leaving 11 bases not matched to a gene. Germline-derived CDR1 and CDR2 are SGHTA and FQGNSA. The CDR3 is made up of 16 amino acids. DNA for the CDR3: TGTGCCAGCAGCTTGTCAGGCGGGAGGGCGGGATATGAGCAGTTCTTC. This encodes CASSLSGGRAGYEQFF. The entire variable domain, with the rest obtained from reference TRBV7-2 and TRBJ2-1, is as follows: GAGVSQSPSNKVTEKGKDVELRCDPISGHTALYWYRQSLGQGLEFLIYFQGNSAPDKSGLPSDRFSAERTGGSVSTLTIQRTQQEDSAVYLCASSLSGGRAGYEQFFGPGTRLTVL.

The chain joins TRBV7-2 to TRBJ2-7; TRBD1 matches 10 bases. Germline CDR1 is SGHTA and CDR2 is FQGNSA. V dropped 4 bases and J dropped 2; count of bases not matched to a gene: 2. This CDR3 region has 14 residues. Written as DNA, the CDR3 is TGTGCCAGCAGCTGGGACAGGGGCGCCTACGAGCAGTACTTC. Amino acid sequence: CASSWDRGAYEQYF.

J is TRBJ1-3 and V is TRBV2; no reliable D call. The V and J ends lost 11 bases and 3 bases respectively, with 11 bases between them. CDR3 length: 12 amino acids. Germline CDR1 SNHLY, CDR2 FYNNEI. CDR3 loop: CASRQDGNTIYF. The CDR3 coding sequence is TGTGCCTCTCGGCAGGATGGAAACACCATATATTTT.

The chain is built from TRBV5-1 and TRBJ1-3; D is perhaps TRBD1 (5 bases). Germline V gene data show CDR1 as SGHRS and CDR2 as YFSETQ. CDR3 length equals 16 residues. V lost 1 base and J lost 2, with 13 bases in between. The DNA for the CDR3 is TGCGCCAGCAGCTTGTTAGCTGACAGTACTGGAAACACCATATATTTT. This gives the protein CASSLLADSTGNTIYF.

This clone has only one observation. The V call is TRBV5-4, the J call TRBJ2-7; 9 nucleotides line up with TRBD1. Germline V CDR1 and CDR2: SGHNT, YYREEE (reference sequence). The J segment lost 12 bases and the V segment lost 3 bases, leaving 16 bases of the junction unmatched. The length of the CDR3 is 15 residues. The CDR3 is CASSSTGQGLTALYF. The CDR3 nucleotides read TGTGCCAGCAGCTCTACGGGACAGGGCCTTACCGCTCTGTACTTC.

J is TRBJ1-1 and V is TRBV13; D ambiguous. This CDR3 contains 16 residues. CDR1 is PRHDT, CDR2 FYEKMQ, per germline (reference sequence). Deletions cut 4 bases from V and 4 bases from J, with 19 bases between. CDR3 sequence (DNA): TGTGCCAGCAGCTCTTCGCGGGGAGGCGGCGGCACTGAAGCTTTCTTT. It specifies CASSSSRGGGGTEAFF. The full variable domain, its missing parts supplied by reference TRBV13 and TRBJ1-1, is AAGVIQSPRHLIKEKRETATLKCYPIPRHDTVYWYQQGPGQDPQFLISFYEKMQSDKGSIPDRFSAQQFSDYHSELNMSSLELGDSALYFCASSSSRGGGGTEAFFGQGTRLTVV.